This TCR beta chain came from a study of T cell repertoires in cytomegalovirus infection (dated 2019 in TCRdb). For the study in its entirety: Alongside well-studied HLA-B-restricted epitopes, the peptide stimulations were aimed at recently identified HLA-C-restricted CMV epitopes, whose presentation resists viral immunomodulation. The HLA type of each donor mattered for the analysis, because public TCR beta signatures pointed to carriage of CMV infection along with the matching HLA type. What the authors observed across the whole study: The ex vivo response was dominated by HLA-C-restricted CMV-specific TCR beta clonotypes, which also provided the single most frequent clonotype in two of eight donors. Carriers of CMV infection plus the relevant HLA type were discriminated by the cumulative frequency of public TCR beta family members in the study cohort and in an independent approximately 360-donor cohort.

Sequenced using an Illumina HiSeq 1500. TCRdb reprocessed the public reads (quality trimming at Q25 with fastp, clone calling with MiXCR) and kept in-frame beta chains. Entries that share a CDR3 protein sequence are merged under the most common genes and DNA. For this sample there are 450,000 to 650,000 distinct CDR3 sequences; roughly 42% appear just once. The top ten hold 40% to 60% of the sample. CDR1 and CDR2 are drawn from the germline V gene: SGHDT, YYEEEE. From its cysteine to its phenylalanine, the CDR3 spans 14 amino acids. Left in the record is the CDR3 DNA by itself, 42 bases read in frame from the first base. Trimming takes 6 bases off V and 6 bases off J; junction bases not matched to a gene: 8. The treatment or condition label for this specimen denotes: in vitro stimulation with specific CMV peptide epitopes to enrich CMV-specific T cells. Comment on this clonotype: What this receptor recognizes is not known. Base quality data are lacking; no much larger clone is found one base away.

This specimen consisted of cultured PBMCs, obtained from culture after CMV antigen stimulation. The chain couples TRBV5-6 to TRBJ1-1, and 10 bases in between align with TRBD1. This receptor was obtained from a human donor in good health (CMV status not recorded). Some clones in this sample may be carry-over from other donors' samples. The nucleotide sequence is given as TGTGCCAGCACCATGACAGGGGGCCGCGCTGAAGCTTTCTTT. The translation is CASTMTGGRAEAFF.